The 6 T cell receptor beta chains below come from one sample, sequenced in a study of CD8 T cells in ankylosing spondylitis. One entry per CDR3 protein results from TCRdb running MiXCR on the 5' RACE reads. The sample holds under 450,000 distinct CDR3 sequences; approximately 20% are singletons and the top ten take about an eighth. The source material was blood, either unsorted or a sorted T cell fraction (not recorded which). The receptor set was obtained from a male donor with ankylosing spondylitis or in good health (not recorded which).

The chain joins TRBV20-1 to TRBJ2-7; no clear D. Germline-derived CDR1 and CDR2 are DFQATT and SNEGSKA (reference sequence). The CDR3 consists of 13 residues. V dropped 2 bases and J dropped 0 bases, with 8 bases sitting between them. CDR3 DNA sequence: TGCAGTGCTAGATACGGCGACTCCTACGAGCAGTACTTC. The encoded protein is CSARYGDSYEQYF.

The genes are TRBV12-3 or TRBV12-4 and TRBJ2-5; D is uncertain. There are 11 residues in the CDR3. Trimming stripped 6 bases from V and 4 bases from J, with 6 bases between. The CDR3 DNA sequence: TGTGCCAGCAGAAGATTAGAGACCCAGTACTTC. It is translated as CASRRLETQYF.

This clonotype was observed many times. V usage is TRBV12-3 or TRBV12-4 and J usage is TRBJ1-5; 11 bases are shared with TRBD1. V was pared by 6 bases and J by 6 bases, with 4 bases of the junction left unmatched. The CDR3 has 14 amino acids. CDR3 amino acids: CASRTGTGGQPQHF. As DNA, the CDR3 is TGTGCCAGCAGGACCGGGACAGGGGGTCAGCCCCAGCATTTT.

This clonotype has a handful of counts. V gene TRBV20-1 combines with J gene TRBJ1-1; D uncertain. This CDR3 has 15 amino acids. V was clipped by 2 bases and J by 0 bases, with 13 bases between them. Germline V gives CDR1 DFQATT, CDR2 SNEGSKA (reference sequence). The CDR3 region has the DNA TGCAGTGCTAGACCCTCGGTCCGACTGAACACTGAAGCTTTCTTT. Translating gives CSARPSVRLNTEAFF.

The V call is TRBV5-5, the J call TRBJ1-6; 10 positions agree with TRBD1. Germline trimming cut 6 bases from V and 9 bases from J; bases unmatched to any gene: 6. Germline loops: CDR1 SGHKS, CDR2 YYEKEE (reference sequence). The CDR3 totals 14 residues. The DNA of the CDR3 is TGTGCCAGCACGATGGACAGGGGGATTTCACCCCTCCACTTT. It is translated as CASTMDRGISPLHF. Together with reference TRBV5-5 and TRBJ1-6, the CDR3 gives the full variable domain: DAGVTQSPTHLIKTRGQQVTLRCSPISGHKSVSWYQQVLGQGPQFIFQYYEKEERGRGNFPDRFSARQFPNYSSELNVNALLLGDSALYLCASTMDRGISPLHFGNGTRLTVT.

This clonotype was seen only a few times. The rearrangement links TRBV4-1 to TRBJ1-1; TRBD1 aligns across 9 bases. This CDR3 region has 14 residues. Germline V gives CDR1 MGHRA, CDR2 YSYEKL. Trimming cost V 3 bases and J 6 bases; bases outside gene matches: 5. CDR3 DNA: TGCGCCAGCAGCCAGACGGACAGGGGCGCTGAAGCTTTCTTT. Translating gives CASSQTDRGAEAFF.